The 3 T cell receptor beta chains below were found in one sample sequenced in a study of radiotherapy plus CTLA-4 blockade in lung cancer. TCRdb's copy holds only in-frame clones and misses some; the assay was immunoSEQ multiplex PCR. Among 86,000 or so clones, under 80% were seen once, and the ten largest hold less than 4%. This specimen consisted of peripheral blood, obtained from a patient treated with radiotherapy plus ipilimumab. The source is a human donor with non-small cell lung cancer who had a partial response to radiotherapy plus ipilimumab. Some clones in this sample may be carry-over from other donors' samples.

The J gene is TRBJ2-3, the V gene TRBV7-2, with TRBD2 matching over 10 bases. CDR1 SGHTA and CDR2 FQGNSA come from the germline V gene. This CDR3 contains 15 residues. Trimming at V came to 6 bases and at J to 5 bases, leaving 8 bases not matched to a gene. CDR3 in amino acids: CASRTAGTSVDTQYF. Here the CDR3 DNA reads TGTGCCAGCAGAACGGCCGGGACTAGCGTAGATACGCAGTATTTT.

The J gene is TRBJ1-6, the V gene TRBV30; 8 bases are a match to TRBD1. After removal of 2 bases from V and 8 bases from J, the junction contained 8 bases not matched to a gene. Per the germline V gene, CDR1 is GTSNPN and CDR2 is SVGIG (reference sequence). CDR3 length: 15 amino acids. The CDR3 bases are TGTGCCTGGAGTTCCTTGGACAGGGACTATTCACCCCTCCACTTT. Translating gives CAWSSLDRDYSPLHF.

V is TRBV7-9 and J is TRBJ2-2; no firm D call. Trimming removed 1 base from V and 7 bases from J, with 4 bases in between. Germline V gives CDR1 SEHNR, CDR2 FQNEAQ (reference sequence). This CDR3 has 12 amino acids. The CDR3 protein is CASSLGDGELFF. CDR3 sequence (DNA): TGTGCCAGCAGCTTAGGCGACGGGGAGCTGTTTTTT.